This T cell receptor (beta chain) was observed in a study of CD8+ T cells in alopecia areata. Study at large: Scoring of severity for treated patients was based on percentage of affected scalp area. General study findings and limits: Sequencing of scalp samples also captures resident alphabeta T cells of normal skin.

cDNA serving as the sequencing template came from extracted, reverse transcribed RNA. TCRdb's table, derived via immunoSEQ multiplex PCR, lists solely in-frame clones and lacks some. In the table there are about 190,000 clones, 50% to 60% of which are singletons. Germline V lookup: CDR1 SQVTM, CDR2 ANQGSEA. CDR3 length: 13 amino acids. J gave up 5 bases and V 8 bases, and 8 bases lay outside the gene matches. Sample treatment: oral pan-JAK inhibitor, 5-10 mg twice daily. This clone appeared once. Its antigen is undetermined. This sample comprised CD4+ T cells sorted from blood, obtained at week 4, from a patient treated with tofacitinib. The sequence was collected from a human donor with alopecia areata. The chain uses TRBV29-1 and TRBJ1-1; 10 nucleotides line up with TRBD1. CDR3: CSFRQGAITEAFF. CDR3 DNA sequence: TGCAGCTTCAGACAGGGGGCAATTACTGAAGCTTTCTTT.